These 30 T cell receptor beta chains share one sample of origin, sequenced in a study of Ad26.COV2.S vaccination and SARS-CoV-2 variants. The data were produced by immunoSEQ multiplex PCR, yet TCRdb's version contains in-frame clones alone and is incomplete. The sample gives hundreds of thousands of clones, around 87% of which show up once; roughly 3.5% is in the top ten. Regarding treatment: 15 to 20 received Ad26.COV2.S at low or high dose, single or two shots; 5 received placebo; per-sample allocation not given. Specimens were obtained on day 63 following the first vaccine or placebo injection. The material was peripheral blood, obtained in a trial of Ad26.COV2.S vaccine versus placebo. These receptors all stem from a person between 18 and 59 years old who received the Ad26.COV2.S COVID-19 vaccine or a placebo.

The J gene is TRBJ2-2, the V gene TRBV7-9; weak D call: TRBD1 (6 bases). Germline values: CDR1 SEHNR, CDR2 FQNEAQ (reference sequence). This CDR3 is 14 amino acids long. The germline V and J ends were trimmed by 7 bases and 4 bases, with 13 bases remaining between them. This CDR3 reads CASNPQGSTGELFF. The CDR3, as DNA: TGTGCCAGCAACCCACAGGGAAGCACCGGGGAGCTGTTTTTT.

The CDR3 here is CATRMGNYGYTF. CDR3 in DNA: TGTGCCACCAGGATGGGGAACTATGGCTACACCTTC. The chain is built from TRBV25-1 and TRBJ1-2; D gene unclear. Per the germline V gene, CDR1 is MGHDK and CDR2 is SYGVNS. The ends were cut back, 10 bases at V and 2 bases at J, with 11 bases in the middle. The CDR3 runs 12 residues.

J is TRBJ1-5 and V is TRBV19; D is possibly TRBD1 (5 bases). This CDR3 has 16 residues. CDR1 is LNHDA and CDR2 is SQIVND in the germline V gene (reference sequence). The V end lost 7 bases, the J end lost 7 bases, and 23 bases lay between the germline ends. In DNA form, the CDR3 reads TGTGCCAGTAAGGGCAGGGAAGAAGCGTGGGGACAGCCCCAGCATTTT. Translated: CASKGREEAWGQPQHF. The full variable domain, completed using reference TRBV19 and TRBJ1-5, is DGGITQSPKYLFRKEGQNVTLSCEQNLNHDAMYWYRQDPGQGLRLIYYSQIVNDFQKGDIAEGYSVSREKKESFPLTVTSAQKNPTAFYLCASKGREEAWGQPQHFGDGTRLSIL.

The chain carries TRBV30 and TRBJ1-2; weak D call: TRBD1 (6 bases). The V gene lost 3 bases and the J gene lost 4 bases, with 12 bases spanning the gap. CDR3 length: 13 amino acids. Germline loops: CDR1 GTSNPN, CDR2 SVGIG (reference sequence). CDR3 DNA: TGTGCCTGGAGGCTCAGGGGTGGCTATGGCTACACCTTC. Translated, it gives CAWRLRGGYGYTF.

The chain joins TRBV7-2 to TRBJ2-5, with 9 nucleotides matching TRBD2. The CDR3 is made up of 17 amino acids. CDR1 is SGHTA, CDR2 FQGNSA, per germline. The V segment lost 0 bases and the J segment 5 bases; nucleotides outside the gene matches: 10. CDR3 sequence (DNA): TGTGCCAGCAGCTTAGCGCTTTGGCGGGGGGGCCCGGAGACCCAGTACTTC. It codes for CASSLALWRGGPETQYF.

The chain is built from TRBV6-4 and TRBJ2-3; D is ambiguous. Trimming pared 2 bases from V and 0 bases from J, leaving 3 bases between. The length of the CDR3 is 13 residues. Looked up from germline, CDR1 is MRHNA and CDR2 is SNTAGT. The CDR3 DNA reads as TGTGCCAGCAGTGACGGGAGCACAGATACGCAGTATTTT. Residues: CASSDGSTDTQYF.

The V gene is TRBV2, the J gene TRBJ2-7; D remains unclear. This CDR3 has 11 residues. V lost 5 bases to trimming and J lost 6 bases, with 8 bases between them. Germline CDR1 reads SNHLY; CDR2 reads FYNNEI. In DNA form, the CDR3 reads TGTGCCAGCAGTTCTAGGGCCGAGCAGTACTTC. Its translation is CASSSRAEQYF.

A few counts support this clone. CDR3 sequence: CASSPPTGAGTEAFF. CDR3 nucleotide sequence: TGTGCCAGCTCACCACCGACAGGGGCTGGGACTGAAGCTTTCTTT. The chain has TRBV18 and TRBJ1-1; TRBD1 agrees at 8 bases. The trim removed 0 bases at V and 5 bases at J, leaving 5 bases unmatched. The CDR3 extends over 15 amino acids. Germline V lookup: CDR1 KGHSH, CDR2 LQKENI.

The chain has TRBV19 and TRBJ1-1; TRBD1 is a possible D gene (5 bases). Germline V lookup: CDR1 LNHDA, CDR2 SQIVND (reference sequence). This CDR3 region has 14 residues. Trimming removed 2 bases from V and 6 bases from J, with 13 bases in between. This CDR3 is CASSIRPPGPEAFF. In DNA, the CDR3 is TGTGCCAGTAGTATAAGACCCCCGGGGCCTGAAGCTTTCTTT.

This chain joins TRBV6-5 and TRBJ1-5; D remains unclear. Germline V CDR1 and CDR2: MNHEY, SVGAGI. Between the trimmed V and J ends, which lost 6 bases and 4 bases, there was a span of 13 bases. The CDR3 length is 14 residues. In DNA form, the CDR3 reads TGTGCCAGCAGACTGGACGGATGGAATCAGCCCCAGCATTTT. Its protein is CASRLDGWNQPQHF.

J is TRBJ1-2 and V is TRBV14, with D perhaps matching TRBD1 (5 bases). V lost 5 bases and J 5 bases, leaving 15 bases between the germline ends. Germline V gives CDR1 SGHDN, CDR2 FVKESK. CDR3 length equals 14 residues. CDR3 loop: CASSSQWAGYGYTF. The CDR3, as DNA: TGTGCCAGCAGCTCGCAGTGGGCAGGGTATGGCTACACCTTC.

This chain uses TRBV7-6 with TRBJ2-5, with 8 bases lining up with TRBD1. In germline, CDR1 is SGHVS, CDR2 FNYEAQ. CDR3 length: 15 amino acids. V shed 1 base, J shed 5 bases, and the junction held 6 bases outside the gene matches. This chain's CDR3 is CASSLETGAWETQYF. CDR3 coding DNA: TGTGCCAGCAGCTTAGAGACAGGGGCTTGGGAGACCCAGTACTTC.

As DNA, the CDR3 is TGTGCCAGCCGGGGGACTAACTATGGCTACACCTTC. It translates to CASRGTNYGYTF. The chain carries TRBV6-5 and TRBJ1-2; possibly TRBD1 for D (5 bases). The germline V gene has CDR1 MNHEY and CDR2 SVGAGI. Deletions cut 8 bases from V and 0 bases from J, with 7 bases between. The CDR3 is 12 residues long.

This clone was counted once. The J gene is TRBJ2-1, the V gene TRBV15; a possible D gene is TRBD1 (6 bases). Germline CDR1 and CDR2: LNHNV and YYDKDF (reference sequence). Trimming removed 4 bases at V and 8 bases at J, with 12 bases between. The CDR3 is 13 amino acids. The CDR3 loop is CATSKGDRDEQFF. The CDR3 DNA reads TGTGCCACCAGCAAGGGGGATAGGGATGAGCAGTTCTTC.

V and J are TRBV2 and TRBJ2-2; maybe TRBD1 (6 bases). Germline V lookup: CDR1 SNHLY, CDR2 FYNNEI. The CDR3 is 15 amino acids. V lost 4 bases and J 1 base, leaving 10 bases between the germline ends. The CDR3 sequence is CASSVATGNTGELFF. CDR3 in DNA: TGTGCCAGCAGTGTGGCGACAGGGAACACCGGGGAGCTGTTTTTT.

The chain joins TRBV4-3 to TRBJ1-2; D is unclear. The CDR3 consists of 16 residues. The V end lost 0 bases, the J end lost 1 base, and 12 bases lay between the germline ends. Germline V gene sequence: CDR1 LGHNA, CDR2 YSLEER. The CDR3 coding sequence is TGCGCCAGCAGCCAAGACGGGGAACTGTTTAACTATGGCTACACCTTC. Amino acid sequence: CASSQDGELFNYGYTF.

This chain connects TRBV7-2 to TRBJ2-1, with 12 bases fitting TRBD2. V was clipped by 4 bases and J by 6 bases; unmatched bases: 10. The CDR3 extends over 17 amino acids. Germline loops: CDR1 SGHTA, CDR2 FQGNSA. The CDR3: CASSSPPSGGAFNEQFF. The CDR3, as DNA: TGTGCCAGCAGCTCACCCCCTAGCGGGGGGGCCTTCAATGAGCAGTTCTTC.

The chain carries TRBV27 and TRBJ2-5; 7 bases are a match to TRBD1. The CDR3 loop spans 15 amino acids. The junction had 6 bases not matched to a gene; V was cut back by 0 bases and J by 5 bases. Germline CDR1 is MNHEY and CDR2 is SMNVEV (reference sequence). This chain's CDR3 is CASSLSGGTYETQYF. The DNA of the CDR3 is TGTGCCAGCAGTTTATCAGGGGGCACGTACGAGACCCAGTACTTC.

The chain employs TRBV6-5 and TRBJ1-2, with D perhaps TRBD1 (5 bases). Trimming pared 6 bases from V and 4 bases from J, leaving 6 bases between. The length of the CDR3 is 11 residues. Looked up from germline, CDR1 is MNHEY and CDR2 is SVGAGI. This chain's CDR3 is CASRQAYGYTF. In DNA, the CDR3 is TGTGCCAGCAGACAGGCCTATGGCTACACCTTC.

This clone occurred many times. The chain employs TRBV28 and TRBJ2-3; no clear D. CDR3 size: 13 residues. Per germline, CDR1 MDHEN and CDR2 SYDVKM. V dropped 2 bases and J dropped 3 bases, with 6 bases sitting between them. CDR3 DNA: TGTGCCAGCAGTTTACTTAGGACAGATACGCAGTATTTT. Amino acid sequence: CASSLLRTDTQYF.

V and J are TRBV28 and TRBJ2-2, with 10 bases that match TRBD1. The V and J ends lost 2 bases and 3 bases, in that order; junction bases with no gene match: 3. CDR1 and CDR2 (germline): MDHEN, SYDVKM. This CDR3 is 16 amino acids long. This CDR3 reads CASSLMGQGYTGELFF. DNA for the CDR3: TGTGCCAGCAGTTTAATGGGACAGGGGTACACCGGGGAGCTGTTTTTT.

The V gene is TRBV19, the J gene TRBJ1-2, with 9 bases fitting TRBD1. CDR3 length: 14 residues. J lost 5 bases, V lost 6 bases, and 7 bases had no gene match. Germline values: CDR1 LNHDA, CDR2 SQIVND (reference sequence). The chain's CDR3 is CASSGTGRRYGYTF. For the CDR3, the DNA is TGTGCCAGTAGCGGGACAGGGAGAAGGTATGGCTACACCTTC.

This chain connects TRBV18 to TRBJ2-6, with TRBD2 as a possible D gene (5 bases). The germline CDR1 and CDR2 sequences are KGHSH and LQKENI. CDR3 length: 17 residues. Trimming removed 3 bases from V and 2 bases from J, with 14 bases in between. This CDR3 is CASSPMEVLAGANVLTF. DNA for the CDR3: TGTGCCAGCTCACCGATGGAGGTATTGGCTGGGGCCAACGTCCTGACTTTC. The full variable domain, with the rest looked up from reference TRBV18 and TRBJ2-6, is NAGVMQNPRHLVRRRGQEARLRCSPMKGHSHVYWYRQLPEEGLKFMVYLQKENIIDESGMPKERFSAEFPKEGPSILRIQQVVRGDSAAYFCASSPMEVLAGANVLTFGAGSRLTVL.

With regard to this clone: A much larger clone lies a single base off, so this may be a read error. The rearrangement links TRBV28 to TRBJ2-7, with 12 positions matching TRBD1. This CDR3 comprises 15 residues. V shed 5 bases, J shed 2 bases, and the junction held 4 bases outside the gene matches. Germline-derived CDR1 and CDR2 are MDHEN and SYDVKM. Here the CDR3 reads CASSPGTGGTYEQYF. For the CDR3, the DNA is TGTGCCAGCAGTCCTGGGACAGGGGGCACCTACGAGCAGTACTTC.

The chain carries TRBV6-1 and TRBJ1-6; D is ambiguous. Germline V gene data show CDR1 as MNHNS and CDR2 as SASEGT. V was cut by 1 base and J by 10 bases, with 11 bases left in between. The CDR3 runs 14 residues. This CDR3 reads CASSEGNLRSPLHF. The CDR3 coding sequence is TGTGCCAGCAGTGAAGGGAACTTACGGTCACCCCTCCACTTT.

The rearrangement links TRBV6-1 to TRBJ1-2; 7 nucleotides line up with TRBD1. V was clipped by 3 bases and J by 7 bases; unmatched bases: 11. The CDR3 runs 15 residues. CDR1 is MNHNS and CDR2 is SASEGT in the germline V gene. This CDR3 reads CASSEGGQPSGGYTF. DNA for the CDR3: TGTGCCAGCAGTGAGGGGGGACAGCCCTCGGGTGGCTACACCTTC.

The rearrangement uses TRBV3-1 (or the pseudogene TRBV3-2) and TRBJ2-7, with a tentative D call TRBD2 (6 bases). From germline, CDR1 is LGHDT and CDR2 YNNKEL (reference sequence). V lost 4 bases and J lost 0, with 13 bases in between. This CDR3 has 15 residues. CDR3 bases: TGTGCCAGCAGCCCCCGGGACTGGTACTCCTACGAGCAGTACTTC. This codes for CASSPRDWYSYEQYF.

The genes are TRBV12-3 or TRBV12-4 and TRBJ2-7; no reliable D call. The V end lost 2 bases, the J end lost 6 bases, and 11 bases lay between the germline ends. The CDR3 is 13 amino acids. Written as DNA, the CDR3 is TGTGCCAGCAGTTTATTGGGTGTGGGCGAGCAGTACTTC. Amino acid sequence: CASSLLGVGEQYF.

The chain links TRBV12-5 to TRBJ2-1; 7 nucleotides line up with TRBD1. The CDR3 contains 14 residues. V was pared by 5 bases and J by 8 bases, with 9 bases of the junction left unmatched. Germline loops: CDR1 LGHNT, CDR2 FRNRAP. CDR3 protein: CASGNRDSKDEQFF. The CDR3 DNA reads TGTGCTAGTGGTAACCGGGACAGCAAGGATGAGCAGTTCTTC.

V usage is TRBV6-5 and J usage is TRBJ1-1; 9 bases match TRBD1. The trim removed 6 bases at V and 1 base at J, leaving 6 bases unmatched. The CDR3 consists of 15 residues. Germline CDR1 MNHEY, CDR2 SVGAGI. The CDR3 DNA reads TGTGCCAGCAGCGGGCCGGGACAGGGGAACACTGAAGCTTTCTTT. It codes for CASSGPGQGNTEAFF.